Sequencing of this TCR beta chain was carried out in a study of T cell changes during pregnancy in multiple sclerosis. Assay used: immunoSEQ multiplex PCR; TCRdb lists only in-frame clones, some missing. This sample carries 35,000 to 50,000 clones, roughly 87% of them seen once, and the ten largest clones take under 0.7%. Germline V gene data show CDR1 as MNHNY and CDR2 as SVGAGI (reference sequence). The CDR3 has 13 amino acids. Between the trimmed V and J ends, which lost 8 bases and 4 bases, there was a span of 14 bases. The sequences come from CD4+ T cells from peripheral blood mononuclear cells, collected in the first trimester of pregnancy. The TCR comes from a female donor with multiple sclerosis, enrolled in a pregnancy study. J is TRBJ2-5 and V is TRBV6-6; D remains unclear. The CDR3 DNA follows: TGTGCCAGCTTCAGGAAGCCTGGAGAGACCCAGTACTTC. Amino acids: CASFRKPGETQYF.